This T cell receptor beta chain came from a study of T cell repertoires in cytomegalovirus infection. On the study more broadly: Public TCR beta signatures indicated both CMV infection and matching HLA type.

CDR3 length equals 13 residues. V was shortened by 7 bases and J by 7 bases, with 19 bases between the two germline ends. The germline gives CDR1 SQVTM, CDR2 ANQGSEA. TCRdb analysed the reads with MiXCR anew, one entry per CDR3 protein. This table holds nearly 650,000 distinct CDR3 sequences, approximately 24% found once. A word on this clonotype: Its antigen remains unknown.

Study observations and caveats: In two of eight donors, the top clonotype was HLA-C-restricted CMV-specific.

The clonotype was recovered from a human donor in good health (CMV status not recorded). Some clones in this sample may be carry-over from other donors' samples. Sequencing was performed on CD8+ T cells from PBMCs. The J gene is TRBJ1-2, the V gene TRBV29-1, with no clear D. The CDR3 sequence is CSAPNHGSSGYTF. The CDR3 DNA sequence: TGCAGCGCCCCGAACCATGGTAGTAGTGGCTACACCTTC.